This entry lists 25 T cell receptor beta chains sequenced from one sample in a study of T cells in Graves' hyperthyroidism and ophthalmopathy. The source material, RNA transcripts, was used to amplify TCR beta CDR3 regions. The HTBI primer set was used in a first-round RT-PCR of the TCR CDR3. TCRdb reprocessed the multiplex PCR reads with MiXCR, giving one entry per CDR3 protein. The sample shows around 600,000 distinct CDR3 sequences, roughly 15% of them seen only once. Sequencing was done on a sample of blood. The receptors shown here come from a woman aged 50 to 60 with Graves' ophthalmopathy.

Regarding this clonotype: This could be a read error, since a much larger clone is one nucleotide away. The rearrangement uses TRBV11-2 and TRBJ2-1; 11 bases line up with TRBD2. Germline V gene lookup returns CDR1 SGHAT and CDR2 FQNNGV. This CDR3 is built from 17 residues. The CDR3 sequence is CASSRPTGTSGYIEQFF. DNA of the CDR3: TGCGCCAGCAGCCGCCCCACCGGGACTAGCGGCTACATTGAGCAGTTCTTC.

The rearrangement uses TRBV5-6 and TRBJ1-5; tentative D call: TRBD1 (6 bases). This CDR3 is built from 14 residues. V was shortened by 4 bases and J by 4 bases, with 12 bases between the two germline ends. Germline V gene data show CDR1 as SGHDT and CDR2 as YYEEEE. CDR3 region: CASSPADRNQPQHF. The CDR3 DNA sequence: TGTGCCAGCAGCCCCGCGGACAGAAATCAGCCCCAGCATTTT.

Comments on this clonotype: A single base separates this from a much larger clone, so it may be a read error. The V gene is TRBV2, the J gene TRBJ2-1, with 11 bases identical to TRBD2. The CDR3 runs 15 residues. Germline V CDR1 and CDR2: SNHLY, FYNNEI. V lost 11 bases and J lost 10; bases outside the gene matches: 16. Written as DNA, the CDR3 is TGTGCCGGCAACAGAGACCTAGCGGGAGGACGGGAGCAGTTCTTC. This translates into CAGNRDLAGGREQFF.

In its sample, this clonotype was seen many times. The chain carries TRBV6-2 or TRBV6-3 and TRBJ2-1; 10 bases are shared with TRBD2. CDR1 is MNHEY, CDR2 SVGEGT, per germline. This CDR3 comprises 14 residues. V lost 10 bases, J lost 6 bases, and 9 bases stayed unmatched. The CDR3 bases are TGTGCCACCCGGGCGTCTAGCGGGAGCAATGAGCAGTTCTTC. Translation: CATRASSGSNEQFF.

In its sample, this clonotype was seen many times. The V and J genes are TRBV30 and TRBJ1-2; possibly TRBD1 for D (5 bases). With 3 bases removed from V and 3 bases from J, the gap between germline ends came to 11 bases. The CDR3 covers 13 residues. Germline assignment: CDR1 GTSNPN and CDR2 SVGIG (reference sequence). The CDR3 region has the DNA TGTGCCTGGAGGCGCAGGGAGGACTATGGCTACACCTTC. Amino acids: CAWRRREDYGYTF. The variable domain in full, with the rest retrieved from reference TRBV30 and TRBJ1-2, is SQTIHQWPATLVQPVGSPLSLECTVEGTSNPNLYWYRQAAGRGLQLLFYSVGIGQISSEVPQNLSASRPQDRQFILSSKKLLLSDSGFYLCAWRRREDYGYTFGSGTRLTVV.

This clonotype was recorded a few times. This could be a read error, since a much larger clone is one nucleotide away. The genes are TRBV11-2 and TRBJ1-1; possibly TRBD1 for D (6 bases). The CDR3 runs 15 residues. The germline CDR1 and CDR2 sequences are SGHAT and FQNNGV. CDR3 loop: CASSLRGALNTEASF. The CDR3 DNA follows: TGTGCCAGCAGCTTACGGGGGGCCCTGAACACTGAAGCTTCCTTT.

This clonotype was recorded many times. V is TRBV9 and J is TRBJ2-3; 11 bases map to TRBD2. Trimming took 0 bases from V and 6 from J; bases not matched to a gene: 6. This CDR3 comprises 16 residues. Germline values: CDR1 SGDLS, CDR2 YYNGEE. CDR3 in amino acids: CASSVATSGSWDTQYF. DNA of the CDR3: TGTGCCAGCAGCGTAGCTACTAGCGGGAGTTGGGATACGCAGTATTTT.

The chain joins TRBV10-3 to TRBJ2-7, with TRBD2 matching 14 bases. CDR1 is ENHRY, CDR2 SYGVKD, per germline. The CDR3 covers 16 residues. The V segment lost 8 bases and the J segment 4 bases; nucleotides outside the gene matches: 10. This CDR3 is CAIYGTSGSKAYEQYF. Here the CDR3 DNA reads TGTGCCATCTACGGGACTAGCGGGAGTAAGGCTTACGAGCAGTACTTC.

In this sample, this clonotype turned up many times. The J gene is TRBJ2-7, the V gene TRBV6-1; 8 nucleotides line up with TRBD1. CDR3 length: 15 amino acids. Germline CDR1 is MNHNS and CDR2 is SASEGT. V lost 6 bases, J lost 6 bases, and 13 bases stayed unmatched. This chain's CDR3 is CASSQGQGAWSEQYF. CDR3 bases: TGTGCCAGCAGCCAGGGGCAGGGGGCATGGAGCGAGCAGTACTTC.

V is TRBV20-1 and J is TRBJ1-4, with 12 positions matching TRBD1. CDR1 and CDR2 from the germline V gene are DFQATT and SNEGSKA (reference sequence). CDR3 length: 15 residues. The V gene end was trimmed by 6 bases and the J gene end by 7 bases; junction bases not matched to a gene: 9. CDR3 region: CSATPGQGAGEKLFF. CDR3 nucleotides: TGCAGTGCCACACCGGGACAGGGGGCAGGTGAAAAACTGTTTTTT.

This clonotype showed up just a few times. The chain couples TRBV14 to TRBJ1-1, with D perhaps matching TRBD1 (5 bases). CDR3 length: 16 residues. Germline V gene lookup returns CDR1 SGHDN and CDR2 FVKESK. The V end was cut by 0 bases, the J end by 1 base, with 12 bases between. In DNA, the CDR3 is TGTGCCAGCAGCCAAGAGTTAAGGCAGGGGAACACTGAAGCTTTCTTT. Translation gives CASSQELRQGNTEAFF.

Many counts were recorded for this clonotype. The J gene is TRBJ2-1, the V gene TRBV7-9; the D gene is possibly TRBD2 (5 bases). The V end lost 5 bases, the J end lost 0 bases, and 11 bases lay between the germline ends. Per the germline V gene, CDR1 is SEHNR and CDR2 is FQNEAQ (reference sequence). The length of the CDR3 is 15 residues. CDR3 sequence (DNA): TGTGCCAGCAGCCCCCTTGGGAGCTCCTACAATGAGCAGTTCTTC. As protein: CASSPLGSSYNEQFF.

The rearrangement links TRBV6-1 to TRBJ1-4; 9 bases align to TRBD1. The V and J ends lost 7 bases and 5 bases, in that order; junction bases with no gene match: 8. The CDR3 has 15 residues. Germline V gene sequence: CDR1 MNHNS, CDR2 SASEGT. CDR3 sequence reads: CASKQQGALNEKLFF. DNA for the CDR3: TGTGCCAGCAAACAACAGGGGGCTTTAAATGAAAAACTGTTTTTT.

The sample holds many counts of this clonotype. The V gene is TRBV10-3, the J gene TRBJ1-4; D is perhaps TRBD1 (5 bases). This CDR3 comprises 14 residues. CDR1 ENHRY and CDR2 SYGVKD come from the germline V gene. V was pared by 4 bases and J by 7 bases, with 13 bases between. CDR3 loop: CAISGTNPGEKLFF. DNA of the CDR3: TGTGCCATCAGTGGGACAAACCCTGGTGAAAAACTGTTTTTT.

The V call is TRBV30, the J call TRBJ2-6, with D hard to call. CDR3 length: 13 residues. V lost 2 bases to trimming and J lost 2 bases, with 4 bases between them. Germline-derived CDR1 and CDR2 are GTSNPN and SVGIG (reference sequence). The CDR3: CAWSIAGANVLTF. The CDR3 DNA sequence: TGTGCCTGGAGTATAGCTGGGGCCAACGTCCTGACTTTC. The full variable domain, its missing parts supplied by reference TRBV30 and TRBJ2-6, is SQTIHQWPATLVQPVGSPLSLECTVEGTSNPNLYWYRQAAGRGLQLLFYSVGIGQISSEVPQNLSASRPQDRQFILSSKKLLLSDSGFYLCAWSIAGANVLTFGAGSRLTVL.

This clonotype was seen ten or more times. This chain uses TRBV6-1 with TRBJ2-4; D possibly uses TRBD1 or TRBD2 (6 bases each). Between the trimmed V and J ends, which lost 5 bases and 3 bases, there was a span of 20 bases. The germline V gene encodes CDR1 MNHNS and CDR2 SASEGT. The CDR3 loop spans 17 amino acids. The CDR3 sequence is CASSLQGGSGVKNIQYF. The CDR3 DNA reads TGTGCCAGCAGTTTACAAGGGGGGTCCGGTGTCAAAAACATTCAGTACTTC.

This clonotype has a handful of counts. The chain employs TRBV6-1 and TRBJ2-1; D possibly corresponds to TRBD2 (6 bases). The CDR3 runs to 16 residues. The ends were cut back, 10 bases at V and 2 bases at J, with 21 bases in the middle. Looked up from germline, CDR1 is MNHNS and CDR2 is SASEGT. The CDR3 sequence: CATSVHSGPPYNEQFF. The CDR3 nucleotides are TGTGCCACCTCAGTTCATAGCGGACCCCCCTACAATGAGCAGTTCTTC.

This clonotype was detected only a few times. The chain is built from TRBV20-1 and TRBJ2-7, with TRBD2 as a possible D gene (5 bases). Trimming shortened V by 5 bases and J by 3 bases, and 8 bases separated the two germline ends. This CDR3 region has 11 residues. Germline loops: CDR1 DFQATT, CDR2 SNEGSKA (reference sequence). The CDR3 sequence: CSADYLYEQYF. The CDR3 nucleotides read TGCAGTGCTGACTACCTCTACGAGCAGTACTTC.

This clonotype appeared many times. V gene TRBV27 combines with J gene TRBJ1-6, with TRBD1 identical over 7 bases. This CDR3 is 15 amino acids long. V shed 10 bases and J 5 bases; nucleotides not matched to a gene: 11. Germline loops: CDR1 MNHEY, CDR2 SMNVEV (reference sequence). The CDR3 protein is CATSFDRAHNSPLHF. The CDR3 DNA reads TGTGCCACCTCCTTCGACAGGGCCCATAATTCACCCCTCCACTTT.

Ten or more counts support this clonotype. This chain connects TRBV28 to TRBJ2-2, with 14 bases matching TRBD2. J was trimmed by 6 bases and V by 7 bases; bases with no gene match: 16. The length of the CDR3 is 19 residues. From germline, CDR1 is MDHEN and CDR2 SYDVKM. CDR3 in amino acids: CASNLGPGTSGSKAGELFF. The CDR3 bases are TGTGCCAGCAACTTAGGCCCCGGGACTAGCGGGAGTAAAGCCGGGGAGCTGTTTTTT.

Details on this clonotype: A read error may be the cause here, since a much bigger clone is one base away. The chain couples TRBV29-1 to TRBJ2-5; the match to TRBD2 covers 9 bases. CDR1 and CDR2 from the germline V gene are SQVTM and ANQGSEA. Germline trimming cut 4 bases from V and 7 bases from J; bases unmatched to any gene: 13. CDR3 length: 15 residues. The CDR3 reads CSVGGPSGTKGTQYF. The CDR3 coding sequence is TGCAGCGTTGGTGGGCCTAGCGGGACCAAAGGGACCCAGTACTTC. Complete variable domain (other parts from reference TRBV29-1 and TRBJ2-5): SAVISQKPSRDICQRGTSLTIQCQVDSQVTMMFWYRQQPGQSLTLIATANQGSEATYESGFVIDKFPISRPNLTFSTLTVSNMSPEDSSIYLCSVGGPSGTKGTQYFGPGTRLLVL.

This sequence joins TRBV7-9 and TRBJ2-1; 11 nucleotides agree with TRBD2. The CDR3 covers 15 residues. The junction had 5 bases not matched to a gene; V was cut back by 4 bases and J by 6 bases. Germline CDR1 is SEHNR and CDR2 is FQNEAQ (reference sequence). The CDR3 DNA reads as TGTGCCAGCAGCTGGGGCGGACTAGCGGGCAATGAGCAGTTCTTC. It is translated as CASSWGGLAGNEQFF.

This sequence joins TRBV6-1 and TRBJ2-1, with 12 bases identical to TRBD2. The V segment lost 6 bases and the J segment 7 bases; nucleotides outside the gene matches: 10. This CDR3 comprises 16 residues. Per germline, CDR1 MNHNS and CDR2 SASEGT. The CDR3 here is CASSSQLAGGFNEQFF. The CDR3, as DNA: TGTGCCAGCAGCTCCCAGCTAGCGGGAGGGTTTAATGAGCAGTTCTTC.

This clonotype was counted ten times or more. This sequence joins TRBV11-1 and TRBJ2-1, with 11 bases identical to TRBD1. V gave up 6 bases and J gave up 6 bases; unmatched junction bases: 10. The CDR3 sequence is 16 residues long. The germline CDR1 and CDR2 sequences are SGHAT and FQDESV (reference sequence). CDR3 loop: CASSSDRGLHGNEQFF. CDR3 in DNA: TGTGCCAGCAGTTCGGACAGGGGGCTACATGGCAATGAGCAGTTCTTC.

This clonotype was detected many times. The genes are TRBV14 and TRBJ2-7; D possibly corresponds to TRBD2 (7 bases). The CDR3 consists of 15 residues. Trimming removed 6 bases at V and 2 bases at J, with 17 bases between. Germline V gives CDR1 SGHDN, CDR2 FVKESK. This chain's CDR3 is CASSHYRGAAYEQYF. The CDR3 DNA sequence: TGTGCCAGCAGTCATTACCGGGGGGCAGCCTACGAGCAGTACTTC.